One and the same sample provided the 12 T cell receptor beta chains below, sequenced in a study of molecular identifiers for immune sequencing clone quantification (dated by TCRdb to the late 2010s). The library was prepared using PCR. This sample was sequenced with an Illumina HiSeq 4000. The raw public reads went through TCRdb reprocessing: fastp at Q25, MiXCR clone calling, in-frame beta chains kept. Each entry merges the rows of one CDR3 protein and shows their most common DNA and genes. The sample has a few hundred thousand distinct CDR3 sequences on record, about a fifth of them singletons. About 0.78% of the sample belongs to the ten largest clones. The sequenced sample consisted of naive CD8+ T cells from blood, with Jurkat cell RNA spiked in. The cell subset or site label, read with the paper, signifies: FACS-sorted CD8+CD4-CCR7+CD45RA+ naive T cells. These receptors all come from a human donor in good health. Some libraries in this study had Jurkat cell RNA spiked in.

V gene TRBV4-3 combines with J gene TRBJ2-4, with D possibly matching TRBD1 (6 bases). Trimming took 1 base from V and 6 from J, leaving 13 bases between them. Germline V lookup: CDR1 LGHNA, CDR2 YSLEER. This CDR3 is 15 amino acids long. The CDR3 bases are TGCGCCAGCAGCCAAGCGACAGGATTGGGAAACATTCAGTACTTC. The encoded protein is CASSQATGLGNIQYF.

This clonotype was recorded at least ten times. This chain joins TRBV27 and TRBJ2-7, with TRBD1 matching over 8 bases. In germline, CDR1 is MNHEY, CDR2 SMNVEV (reference sequence). With V trimmed by 6 bases and J by 3 bases, 7 bases remained unmatched. The CDR3 extends over 14 amino acids. CDR3 bases: TGTGCCAGCAGCGAGACCGGGACAGGCTACGAGCAGTACTTC. Translation gives CASSETGTGYEQYF.

This clonotype was counted at least ten times. The gene calls are TRBV10-3 and TRBJ2-3, with 7 bases matching TRBD2. CDR3 length: 15 amino acids. CDR1 and CDR2 from the germline V gene are ENHRY and SYGVKD. After removal of 8 bases from V and 0 bases from J, the junction contained 8 bases not matched to a gene. CDR3 sequence reads: CAIVREDPSTDTQYF. The CDR3 nucleotides read TGTGCCATCGTACGGGAGGATCCTAGCACAGATACGCAGTATTTT.

This clonotype came up many times. V and J are TRBV4-3 and TRBJ1-1; perhaps TRBD1 as D (6 bases). The CDR3 runs to 13 residues. Germline lookup yields CDR1 LGHNA and CDR2 YSLEER. Deletions cut 1 base from V and 11 bases from J, with 14 bases between. The CDR3 protein is CASSQVRGSGAFF. The CDR3 DNA reads as TGCGCCAGCAGCCAAGTTAGGGGGTCGGGCGCTTTCTTT.

This clonotype occurred many times. The genes are TRBV11-2 and TRBJ1-1, with D possibly matching TRBD1 (6 bases). The ends were cut back, 5 bases at V and 8 bases at J, with 12 bases in the middle. Germline loops: CDR1 SGHAT, CDR2 FQNNGV. The CDR3 has 12 residues. The DNA of the CDR3 is TGTGCCAGCAGCATCGCCGGGACAGAAGCTTTCTTT. Amino acids: CASSIAGTEAFF.

This clonotype came up many times. The V call is TRBV12-3 or TRBV12-4, the J call TRBJ2-6; 7 bases line up with TRBD1. CDR3 length: 14 residues. The J segment lost 11 bases and the V segment lost 5 bases, leaving 9 bases of the junction unmatched. DNA of the CDR3: TGTGCCAGCAGTGTTCGACAGGGCCCTTACGTCCTGACTTTC. Protein product: CASSVRQGPYVLTF.

In the case of this clonotype: One base away lies a much larger clone, so this may be a sequencing read error. The chain joins TRBV27 to TRBJ2-5, with unresolved D. Germline CDR1 reads MNHEY; CDR2 reads SMNVEV (reference sequence). The CDR3 sequence is 12 residues long. The CDR3 DNA is TGTGCCAGCAGGGGATACCAAGAGACCCAGCACTTC. Translation gives CASRGYQETQHF.

This clonotype was detected ten times or more. The genes are TRBV7-3 and TRBJ2-2; D is ambiguous. Germline V gene lookup returns CDR1 SGHTA and CDR2 FQGTGA. V was shortened by 7 bases and J by 16 bases, with 10 bases between the two germline ends. CDR3 length: 9 residues. The CDR3, as DNA: TGTGCCAGCACCTATCTTCCGTTTTTT. Amino acid sequence: CASTYLPFF.

This clonotype was seen a handful of times. The J gene is TRBJ2-7, the V gene TRBV4-3; no reliable D call. With 0 bases removed from V and 6 bases from J, the gap between germline ends came to 18 bases. CDR1 is LGHNA, CDR2 YSLEER, per germline. The length of the CDR3 is 16 residues. Here the CDR3 DNA reads TGCGCCAGCAGCCAAGACTATAGCCTCGCGAATGCCGAGCAGTACTTC. Its protein product is CASSQDYSLANAEQYF.

Comment on this clonotype: A read error may account for a junction end that differs from germline. V usage is TRBV6-5 and J usage is TRBJ2-1, with D perhaps matching TRBD2 (6 bases). The CDR3 consists of 13 residues. Per germline, CDR1 MNHEY and CDR2 SVGAGI. CDR3 sequence: CASSGGTGLEQLF. The CDR3 bases are TGTGCCAGCAGTGGGGGGACGGGGCTTGAGCAGCTCTTC.

This clonotype showed up just a few times. The genes are TRBV5-6 and TRBJ2-1; 10 bases agree with TRBD1. The CDR3 loop spans 11 amino acids. The V segment lost 7 bases and the J segment 11 bases; nucleotides outside the gene matches: 3. Per germline, CDR1 SGHDT and CDR2 YYEEEE. The CDR3 here is CASFDRGQQFF. DNA for the CDR3: TGTGCCAGCTTCGACAGGGGGCAGCAGTTCTTC.

This clonotype showed up many times. The chain combines TRBV6-1 with TRBJ2-5, with D maybe TRBD1 (7 bases). V lost 2 bases to trimming and J lost 3 bases, with 13 bases between them. The CDR3 spans 15 residues. Germline-derived CDR1 and CDR2 are MNHNS and SASEGT. The CDR3 sequence: CASSEWGDRKETQYF. The DNA of the CDR3 is TGTGCCAGCAGTGAATGGGGGGACAGAAAAGAGACCCAGTACTTC.